Each of the 19 T cell receptor beta chains below was sequenced from the same sample in a study of shared clonotypes between healthy human individuals. Sequenced by immunoSEQ multiplex PCR; TCRdb stores in-frame clones only, minus some. The data contain about 1 million clones, about 80% of them singletons. Sequenced input: memory CD4+ T cells sorted from blood. Subset defined: CD45RA-negative fraction. All receptors come from a man between 18 and 29 years old in good health.

The rearrangement joins TRBV6-5 to TRBJ2-1; 8 bases fit TRBD1. Unmatched junction bases numbered 8, after V lost 5 bases and J lost 8 bases. Germline V gene lookup returns CDR1 MNHEY and CDR2 SVGAGI. The CDR3 runs 14 residues. This CDR3 is CASSDRGREDEQFF. The CDR3 coding sequence is TGTGCCAGCAGTGACAGGGGTCGTGAGGATGAGCAGTTCTTC.

This clone was seen only a few times. This may be a read error: a much more frequent sequence differs by one nucleotide. This CDR3 is also generated by other DNA sequences in the sample. The V call is TRBV19, the J call TRBJ1-5; maybe TRBD1 (6 bases). Germline V gives CDR1 LNHDA, CDR2 SQIVND (reference sequence). This CDR3 contains 12 residues. Trimming removed 9 bases at V and 0 bases at J, with 6 bases between. The CDR3 here is CASRGSNQPQHF. CDR3 in DNA: TGTGCCAGCAGGGGTAGCAATCAGCCCCAGCATTTT.

The chain uses TRBV5-1 and TRBJ2-6, with unresolved D. CDR1 SGHRS and CDR2 YFSETQ come from the germline V gene. CDR3 length equals 17 residues. The V end was cut by 1 base, the J end by 4 bases, with 15 bases between. CDR3 nucleotide sequence: TGCGCCAGCAGCTTGAGGCCAGCAGATGCCGGGGCCAACGTCCTGACTTTC. Translating it yields CASSLRPADAGANVLTF.

The chain joins TRBV30 to TRBJ2-5, with D possibly being TRBD1 (6 bases). The J call may be in error: the DNA end matches TRBJ2-7 better. In germline, CDR1 is GTSNPN, CDR2 SVGIG (reference sequence). The length of the CDR3 is 12 residues. Here the CDR3 reads CAWSVQGYEQYF. In DNA, the CDR3 is TGTGCCTGGAGTGTACAGGGTTACGAGCAGTACTTC.

This clone was counted a few times. The V call is TRBV5-5, the J call TRBJ1-1; the match to TRBD1 covers 8 bases. V was pared by 4 bases and J by 0 bases, with 2 bases of the junction left unmatched. CDR1 and CDR2 from the germline V gene are SGHKS and YYEKEE (reference sequence). There are 14 residues in the CDR3. In nucleotides, the CDR3 is TGTGCCAGCAGCGCGGGACAGGTGAACACTGAAGCTTTCTTT. It is translated as CASSAGQVNTEAFF.

Only a few counts were recorded for this clone. This chain joins TRBV30 and TRBJ2-1; D might be TRBD1 or TRBD2, each matching 5 bases. CDR1 is GTSNPN and CDR2 is SVGIG in the germline V gene (reference sequence). V was pared by 3 bases and J by 8 bases, with 11 bases between. CDR3 length: 12 residues. CDR3: CAWSHQGDEQFF. The CDR3 DNA sequence: TGTGCCTGGAGCCACCAGGGAGATGAGCAGTTCTTC.

The V gene is TRBV18, the J gene TRBJ2-7, with 11 positions matching TRBD2. Trimming took 5 bases from V and 3 from J; bases not matched to a gene: 3. CDR3 length equals 14 residues. From germline, CDR1 is KGHSH and CDR2 LQKENI. The CDR3 DNA reads as TGTGCCAGCTCATCCGGGACTAGCGGCTACGAGCAGTACTTC. It encodes CASSSGTSGYEQYF.

Here the CDR3 reads CASTVSGNTIYF. CDR3 nucleotide sequence: TGTGCCAGCACGGTCTCTGGAAACACCATATATTTT. V gene TRBV6-1 combines with J gene TRBJ1-3; D is ambiguous. The length of the CDR3 is 12 residues. CDR1 is MNHNS and CDR2 is SASEGT in the germline V gene. V was pared by 7 bases and J by 0 bases, with 4 bases between.

The chain has TRBV25-1 and TRBJ2-2, with D possibly TRBD1 on 5 matching bases. The CDR3 runs to 16 residues. The V gene lost 3 bases and the J gene lost 2 bases, with 13 bases spanning the gap. Germline V gene lookup returns CDR1 MGHDK and CDR2 SYGVNS. CDR3 in DNA: TGTGCCAGCAGTGAGTCCAGGGTACTAAACACCGGGGAGCTGTTTTTT. Protein: CASSESRVLNTGELFF. Full variable domain (remainder filled in from reference TRBV25-1 and TRBJ2-2): EADIYQTPRYLVIGTGKKITLECSQTMGHDKMYWYQQDPGMELHLIHYSYGVNSTEKGDLSSESTVSRIRTEHFPLTLESARPSHTSQYLCASSESRVLNTGELFFGEGSRLTVL.

This clone has just one count. V is TRBV30 and J is TRBJ1-6; D is unresolved. Germline CDR1 and CDR2: GTSNPN and SVGIG (reference sequence). V was clipped by 2 bases and J by 0 bases, with 8 bases between them. There are 15 residues in the CDR3. CDR3 sequence (DNA): TGTGCCTGGAGTACTACAGACTCCTATAATTCACCCCTCCACTTT. It translates to CAWSTTDSYNSPLHF.

With respect to this clone: The same CDR3 also results from other DNA sequences found in this sample. The rearrangement uses TRBV5-1 and TRBJ1-1; no firm D call. The CDR3 contains 14 residues. Per the germline V gene, CDR1 is SGHRS and CDR2 is YFSETQ. V was shortened by 4 bases and J by 0 bases, with 10 bases between the two germline ends. CDR3 protein: CASSPRLMNTEAFF. The DNA for the CDR3 is TGCGCCAGCAGCCCGAGGCTTATGAACACTGAAGCTTTCTTT.

This clone occurred a few times. The chain is built from TRBV10-3 and TRBJ1-1, with 12 bases fitting TRBD1. The CDR3 contains 14 residues. J gave up 5 bases and V 6 bases, and 4 bases lay outside the gene matches. Germline loops: CDR1 ENHRY, CDR2 SYGVKD. The CDR3 DNA is TGTGCCATCAGCGGGACAGGGGGCGCAACTGAAGCTTTCTTT. The encoded protein is CAISGTGGATEAFF.

The chain employs TRBV2 and TRBJ2-7, with D maybe TRBD1 (6 bases). V lost 7 bases and J lost 2, with 15 bases in between. Germline-derived CDR1 and CDR2 are SNHLY and FYNNEI. The CDR3 sequence is 14 residues long. CDR3 nucleotides: TGTGCCAGCAAGATTGAACAGGGACCCTACGAGCAGTACTTC. Protein sequence: CASKIEQGPYEQYF.

This clone appeared a single time. The chain recombines TRBV11-2 with TRBJ1-1, with D unclear. Germline-derived CDR1 and CDR2 are SGHAT and FQNNGV. The CDR3 totals 12 residues. V was shortened by 3 bases and J by 6 bases, with 8 bases between the two germline ends. This CDR3 reads CASSFGASEAFF. The CDR3 DNA is TGTGCCAGCAGCTTCGGCGCTTCTGAAGCTTTCTTT.

This clone turned up a few times. The CDR3 DNA follows: TGTGCCAGCAGCAGGAGGGGTGACACCGGGGAGCTGTTTTTT. Translating gives CASSRRGDTGELFF. This chain uses TRBV5-6 with TRBJ2-2; a possible D gene is TRBD2 (6 bases). The CDR3 contains 14 residues. V shed 4 bases and J shed 3 bases, with 10 bases lying between them. The germline CDR1 and CDR2 sequences are SGHDT and YYEEEE.

There are a few counts of this clone. V usage is TRBV10-1 and J usage is TRBJ1-2; perhaps TRBD1 as D (6 bases). The CDR3 has 13 residues. Germline V gene lookup returns CDR1 WNHNN and CDR2 SYGVQD (reference sequence). Trimming shortened V by 10 bases and J by 4 bases, and 16 bases separated the two germline ends. For the CDR3, the DNA is TGCGCCAACCGTACAGGGACGGCCTATGGCTACACCTTC. Amino acid sequence: CANRTGTAYGYTF.

V gene TRBV27 combines with J gene TRBJ2-1; TRBD2 aligns across 12 bases. This CDR3 spans 17 amino acids. The J segment lost 4 bases and the V segment lost 7 bases, leaving 11 bases of the junction unmatched. The germline V gene has CDR1 MNHEY and CDR2 SMNVEV (reference sequence). CDR3 loop: CASTGLAGGYSYNEQFF. CDR3 bases: TGTGCCAGCACGGGACTAGCGGGCGGATATTCTTACAATGAGCAGTTCTTC.

The V gene is TRBV14, the J gene TRBJ2-2; D not certain. The CDR3 is 18 amino acids. CDR1 and CDR2 from the germline V gene are SGHDN and FVKESK. Trimming took 0 bases from V and 0 from J, leaving 14 bases between them. The CDR3 DNA sequence: TGTGCCAGCAGCCAAGACAGGTTATACTCCGCGAACACCGGGGAGCTGTTTTTT. This translates into CASSQDRLYSANTGELFF.

This clone was counted between two and nine times. The V gene is TRBV4-3, the J gene TRBJ1-2; D might be TRBD1 (5 bases). CDR3 length: 14 residues. The germline V gene encodes CDR1 LGHNA and CDR2 YSLEER. Trimming stripped 0 bases from V and 13 bases from J, with 18 bases between. CDR3 protein: CASSQDTGFGARTF. In nucleotides, the CDR3 is TGCGCCAGCAGCCAAGATACCGGGTTTGGGGCCCGCACCTTC.